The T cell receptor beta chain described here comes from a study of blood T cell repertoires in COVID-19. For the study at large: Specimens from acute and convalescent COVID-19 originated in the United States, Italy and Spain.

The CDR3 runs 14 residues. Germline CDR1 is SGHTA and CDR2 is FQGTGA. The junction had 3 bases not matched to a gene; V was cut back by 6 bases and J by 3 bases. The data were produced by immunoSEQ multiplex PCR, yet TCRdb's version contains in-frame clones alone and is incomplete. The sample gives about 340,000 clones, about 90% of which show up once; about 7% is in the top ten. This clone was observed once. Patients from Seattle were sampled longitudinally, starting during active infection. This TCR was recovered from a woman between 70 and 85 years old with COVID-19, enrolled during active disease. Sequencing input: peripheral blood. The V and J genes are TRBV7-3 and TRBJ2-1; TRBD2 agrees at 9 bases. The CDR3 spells CASSPSGVYNEQFF. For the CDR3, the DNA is TGTGCCAGCAGTCCTAGCGGGGTCTACAATGAGCAGTTCTTC.